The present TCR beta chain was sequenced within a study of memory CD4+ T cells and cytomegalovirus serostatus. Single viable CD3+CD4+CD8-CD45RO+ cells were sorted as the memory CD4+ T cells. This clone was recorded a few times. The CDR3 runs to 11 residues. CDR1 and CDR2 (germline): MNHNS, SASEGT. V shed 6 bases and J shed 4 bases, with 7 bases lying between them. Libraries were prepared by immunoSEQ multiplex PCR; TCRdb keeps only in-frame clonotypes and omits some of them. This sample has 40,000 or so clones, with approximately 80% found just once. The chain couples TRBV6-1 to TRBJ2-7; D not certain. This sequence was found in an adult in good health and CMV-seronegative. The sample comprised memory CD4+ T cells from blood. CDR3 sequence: CASSAEYEQYF. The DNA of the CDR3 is TGTGCCAGCAGCGCCGAGTACGAGCAGTACTTC.